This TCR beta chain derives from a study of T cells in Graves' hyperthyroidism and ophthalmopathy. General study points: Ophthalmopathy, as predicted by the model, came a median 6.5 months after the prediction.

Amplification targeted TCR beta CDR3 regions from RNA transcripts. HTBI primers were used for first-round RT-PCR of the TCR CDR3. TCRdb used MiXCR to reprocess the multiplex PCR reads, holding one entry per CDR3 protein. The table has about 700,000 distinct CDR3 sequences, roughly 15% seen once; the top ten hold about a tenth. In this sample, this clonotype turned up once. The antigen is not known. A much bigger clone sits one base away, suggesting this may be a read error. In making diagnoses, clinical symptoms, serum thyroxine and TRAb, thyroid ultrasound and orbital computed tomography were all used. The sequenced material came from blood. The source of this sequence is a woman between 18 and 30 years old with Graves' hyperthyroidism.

CDR3 in DNA: TGTGCCAGCAGCGTAGTAGCTGGATCGCAAGAGACCCAGTTCTTC. This encodes CASSVVAGSQETQFF. The chain is built from TRBV27 and TRBJ2-5; D ambiguous. Judging by the DNA end, TRBJ2-1 fits better; the J call may be wrong. CDR1 and CDR2 from the germline V gene are MNHEY and SMNVEV (reference sequence). CDR3 length: 15 residues.